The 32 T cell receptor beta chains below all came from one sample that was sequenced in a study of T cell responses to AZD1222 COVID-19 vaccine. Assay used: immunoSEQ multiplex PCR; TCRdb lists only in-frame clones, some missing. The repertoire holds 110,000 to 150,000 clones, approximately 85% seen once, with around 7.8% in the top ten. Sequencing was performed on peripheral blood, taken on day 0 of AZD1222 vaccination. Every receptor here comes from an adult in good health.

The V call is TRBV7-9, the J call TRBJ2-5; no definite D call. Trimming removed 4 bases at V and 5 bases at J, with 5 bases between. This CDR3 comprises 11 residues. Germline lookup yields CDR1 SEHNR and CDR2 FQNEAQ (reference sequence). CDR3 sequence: CASSSGETQYF. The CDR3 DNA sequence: TGTGCCAGCAGCTCCGGGGAGACCCAGTACTTC.

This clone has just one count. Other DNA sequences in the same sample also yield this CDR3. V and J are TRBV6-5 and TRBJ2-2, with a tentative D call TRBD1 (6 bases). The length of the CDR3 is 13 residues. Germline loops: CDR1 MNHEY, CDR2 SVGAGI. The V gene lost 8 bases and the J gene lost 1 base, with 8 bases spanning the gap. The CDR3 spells CASPDRNTGELFF. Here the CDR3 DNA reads TGTGCCAGCCCGGACAGGAACACCGGGGAGCTGTTTTTT.

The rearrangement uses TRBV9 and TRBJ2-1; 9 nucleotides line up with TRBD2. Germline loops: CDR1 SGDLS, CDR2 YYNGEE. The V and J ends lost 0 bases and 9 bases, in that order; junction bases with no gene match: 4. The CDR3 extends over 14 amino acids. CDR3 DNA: TGTGCCAGCAGCGTAGCTGGGCGGGGGGGTGAGCAGTTCTTC. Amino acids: CASSVAGRGGEQFF. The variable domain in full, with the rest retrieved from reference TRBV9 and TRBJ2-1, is DSGVTQTPKHLITATGQRVTLRCSPRSGDLSVYWYQQSLDQGLQFLIQYYNGEERAKGNILERFSAQQFPDLHSELNLSSLELGDSALYFCASSVAGRGGEQFFGPGTRLTVL.

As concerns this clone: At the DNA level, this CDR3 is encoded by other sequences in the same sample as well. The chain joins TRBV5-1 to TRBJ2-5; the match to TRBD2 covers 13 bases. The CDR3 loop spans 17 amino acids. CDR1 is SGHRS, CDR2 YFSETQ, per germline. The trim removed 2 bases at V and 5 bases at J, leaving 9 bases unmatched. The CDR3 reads CASSFTSGGASQETQYF. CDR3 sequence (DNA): TGCGCCAGCAGCTTTACTAGCGGGGGGGCATCCCAGGAGACCCAGTACTTC. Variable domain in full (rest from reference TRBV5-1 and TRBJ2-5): KAGVTQTPRYLIKTRGQQVTLSCSPISGHRSVSWYQQTPGQGLQFLFEYFSETQRNKGNFPGRFSGRQFSNSRSEMNVSTLELGDSALYLCASSFTSGGASQETQYFGPGTRLLVL.

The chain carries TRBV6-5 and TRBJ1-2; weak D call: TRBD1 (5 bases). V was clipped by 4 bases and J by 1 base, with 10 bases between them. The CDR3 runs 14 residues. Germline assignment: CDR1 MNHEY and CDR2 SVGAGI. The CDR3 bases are TGTGCCAGCAGTTCCCGACAGAGTAACTATGGCTACACCTTC. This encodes CASSSRQSNYGYTF.

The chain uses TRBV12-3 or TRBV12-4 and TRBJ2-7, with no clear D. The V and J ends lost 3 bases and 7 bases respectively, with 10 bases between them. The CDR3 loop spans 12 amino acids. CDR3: CASSLWSGEQYF. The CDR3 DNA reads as TGTGCCAGCAGTTTGTGGTCCGGAGAGCAGTACTTC.

This CDR3 is CASSRRTSSDTQYF. CDR3 nucleotides: TGTGCCAGCAGCCGCCGAACTAGTTCCGATACGCAGTATTTT. V usage is TRBV3-1 (or the pseudogene TRBV3-2) and J usage is TRBJ2-3, with D maybe TRBD2 (5 bases). V was trimmed by 4 bases and J by 6 bases, leaving 14 bases between them. Germline V lookup: CDR1 LGHDT, CDR2 YNNKEL (reference sequence). The CDR3 is 14 amino acids.

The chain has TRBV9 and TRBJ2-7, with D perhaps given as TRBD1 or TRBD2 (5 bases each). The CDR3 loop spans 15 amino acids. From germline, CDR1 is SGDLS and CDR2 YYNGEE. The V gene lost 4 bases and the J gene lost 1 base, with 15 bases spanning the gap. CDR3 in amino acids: CASSTAGTASYEQYF. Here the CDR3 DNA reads TGTGCCAGCAGCACCGCCGGGACGGCATCCTACGAGCAGTACTTC.

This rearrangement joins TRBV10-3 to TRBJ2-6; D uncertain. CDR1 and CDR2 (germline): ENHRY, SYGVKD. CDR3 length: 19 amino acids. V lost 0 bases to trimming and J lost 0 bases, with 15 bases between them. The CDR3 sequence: CAISESEVSAYSGANVLTF. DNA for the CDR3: TGTGCCATCAGTGAGTCTGAAGTCTCTGCATACTCTGGGGCCAACGTCCTGACTTTC.

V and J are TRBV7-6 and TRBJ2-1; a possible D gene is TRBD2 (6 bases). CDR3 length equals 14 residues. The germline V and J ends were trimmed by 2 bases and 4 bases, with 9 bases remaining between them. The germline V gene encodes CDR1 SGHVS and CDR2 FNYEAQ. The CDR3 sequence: CASSLHGGYNEQFF. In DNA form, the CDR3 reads TGTGCCAGCAGCTTACACGGGGGATACAATGAGCAGTTCTTC.

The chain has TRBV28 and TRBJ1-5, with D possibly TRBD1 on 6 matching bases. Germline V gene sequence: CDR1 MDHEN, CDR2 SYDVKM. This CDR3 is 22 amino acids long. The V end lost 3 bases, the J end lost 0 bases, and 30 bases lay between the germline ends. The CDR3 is CASSFRSNIQGSGPYSNQPQHF. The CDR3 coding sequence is TGTGCCAGCAGTTTCCGCAGTAACATACAGGGTTCGGGACCTTATAGCAATCAGCCCCAGCATTTT.

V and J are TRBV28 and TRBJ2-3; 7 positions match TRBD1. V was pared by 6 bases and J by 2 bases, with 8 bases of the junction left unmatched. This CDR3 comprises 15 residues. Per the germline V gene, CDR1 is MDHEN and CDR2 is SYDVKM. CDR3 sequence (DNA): TGTGCCAGCAGCACCCGACAGGGTTACACAGATACGCAGTATTTT. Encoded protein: CASSTRQGYTDTQYF. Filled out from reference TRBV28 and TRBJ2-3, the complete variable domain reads DVKVTQSSRYLVKRTGEKVFLECVQDMDHENMFWYRQDPGLGLRLIYFSYDVKMKEKGDIPEGYSVSREKKERFSLILESASTNQTSMYLCASSTRQGYTDTQYFGPGTRLTVL.

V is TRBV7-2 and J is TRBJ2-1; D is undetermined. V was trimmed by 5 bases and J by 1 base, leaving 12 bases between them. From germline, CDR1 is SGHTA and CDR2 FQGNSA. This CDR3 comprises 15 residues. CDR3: CASSPPTSSYNEQFF. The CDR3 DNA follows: TGTGCCAGCAGCCCCCCGACAAGTTCCTACAATGAGCAGTTCTTC.

CDR3: CASSLHGTSPSGANVLTF. CDR3 in DNA: TGTGCCAGCAGCTTGCACGGGACCTCGCCTTCTGGGGCCAACGTCCTGACTTTC. This sequence joins TRBV5-4 and TRBJ2-6; D may match TRBD1 or TRBD2 (5 bases each). Per the germline V gene, CDR1 is SGHNT and CDR2 is YYREEE (reference sequence). The V end lost 1 base, the J end lost 1 base, and 15 bases lay between the germline ends. This CDR3 region has 18 residues.

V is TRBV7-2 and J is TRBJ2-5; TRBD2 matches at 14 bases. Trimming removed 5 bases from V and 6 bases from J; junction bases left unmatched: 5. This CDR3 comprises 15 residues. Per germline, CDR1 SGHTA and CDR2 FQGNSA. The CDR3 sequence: CASSLGLAGVKTQYF. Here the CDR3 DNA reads TGTGCCAGCAGCCTGGGACTAGCGGGGGTGAAGACCCAGTACTTC. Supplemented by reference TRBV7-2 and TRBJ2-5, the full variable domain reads GAGVSQSPSNKVTEKGKDVELRCDPISGHTALYWYRQSLGQGLEFLIYFQGNSAPDKSGLPSDRFSAERTGGSVSTLTIQRTQQEDSAVYLCASSLGLAGVKTQYFGPGTRLLVL.

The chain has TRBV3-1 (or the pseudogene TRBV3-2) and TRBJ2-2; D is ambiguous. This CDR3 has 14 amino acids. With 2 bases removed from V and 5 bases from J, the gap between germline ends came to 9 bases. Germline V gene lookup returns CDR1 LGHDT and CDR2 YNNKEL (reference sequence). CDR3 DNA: TGTGCCAGCAGCCAACCTCTGAGGACCGGGGAGCTGTTTTTT. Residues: CASSQPLRTGELFF.

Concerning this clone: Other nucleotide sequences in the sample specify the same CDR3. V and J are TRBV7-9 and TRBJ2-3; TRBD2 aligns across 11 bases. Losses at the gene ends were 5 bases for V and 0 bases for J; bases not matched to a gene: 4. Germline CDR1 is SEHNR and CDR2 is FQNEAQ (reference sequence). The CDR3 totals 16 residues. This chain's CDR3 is CASSLRTSGSTDTQYF. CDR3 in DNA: TGTGCCAGCAGCCTCCGGACTAGCGGGAGCACAGATACGCAGTATTTT.

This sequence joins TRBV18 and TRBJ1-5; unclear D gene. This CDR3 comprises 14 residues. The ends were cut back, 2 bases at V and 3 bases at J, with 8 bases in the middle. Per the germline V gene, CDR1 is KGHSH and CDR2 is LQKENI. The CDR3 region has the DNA TGTGCCAGCTCACCAGAACAGTTCAATCAGCCCCAGCATTTT. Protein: CASSPEQFNQPQHF.

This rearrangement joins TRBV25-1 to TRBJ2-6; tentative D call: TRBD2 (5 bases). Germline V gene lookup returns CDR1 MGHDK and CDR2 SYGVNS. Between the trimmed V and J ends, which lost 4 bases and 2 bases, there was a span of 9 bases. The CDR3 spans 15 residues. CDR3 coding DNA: TGTGCCAGCAGTGTAGGAGGTGCTGGGGCCAACGTCCTGACTTTC. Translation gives CASSVGGAGANVLTF.

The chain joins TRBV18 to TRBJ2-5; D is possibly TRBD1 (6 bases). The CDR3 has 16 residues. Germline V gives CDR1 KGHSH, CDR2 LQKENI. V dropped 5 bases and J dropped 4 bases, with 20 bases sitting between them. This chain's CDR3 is CASSGPGDLFGETQYF. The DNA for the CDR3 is TGTGCCAGCTCAGGCCCAGGGGATTTGTTTGGAGAGACCCAGTACTTC.

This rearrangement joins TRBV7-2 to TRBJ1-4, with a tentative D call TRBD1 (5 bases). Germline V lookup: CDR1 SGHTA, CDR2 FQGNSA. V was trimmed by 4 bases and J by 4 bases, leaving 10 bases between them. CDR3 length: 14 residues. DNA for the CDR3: TGTGCCAGCAGCTCCCGGGGGAATAATGAAAAACTGTTTTTT. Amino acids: CASSSRGNNEKLFF.

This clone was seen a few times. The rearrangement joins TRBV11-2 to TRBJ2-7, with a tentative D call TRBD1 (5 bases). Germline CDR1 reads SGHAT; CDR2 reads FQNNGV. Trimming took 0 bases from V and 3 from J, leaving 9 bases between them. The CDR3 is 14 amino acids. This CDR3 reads CASSLEAGYYEQYF. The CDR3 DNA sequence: TGTGCCAGCAGCTTAGAAGCAGGGTACTACGAGCAGTACTTC.

The CDR3 loop is CASSQTYSPANEQFF. The CDR3 DNA reads as TGTGCCAGCAGCCAGACCTACTCCCCCGCCAATGAGCAGTTCTTC. The chain joins TRBV7-6 to TRBJ2-1; D is uncertain. CDR3 length: 15 residues. Germline V gives CDR1 SGHVS, CDR2 FNYEAQ. Trimming cost V 5 bases and J 6 bases, with 17 bases left between them. Filled out from reference TRBV7-6 and TRBJ2-1, the complete variable domain reads GAGVSQSPRYKVTKRGQDVALRCDPISGHVSLYWYRQALGQGPEFLTYFNYEAQQDKSGLPNDRFSAERPEGSISTLTIQRTEQRDSAMYRCASSQTYSPANEQFFGPGTRLTVL.

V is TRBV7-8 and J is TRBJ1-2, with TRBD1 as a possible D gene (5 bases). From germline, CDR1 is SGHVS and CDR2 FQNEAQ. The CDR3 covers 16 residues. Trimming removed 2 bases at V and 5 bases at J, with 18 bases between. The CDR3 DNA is TGTGCCAGCAGCTTAAGTCAGGGTCTTATTGCGTATGGCTACACCTTC. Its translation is CASSLSQGLIAYGYTF.

The CDR3 bases are TGTGCCAGCAGTGAAGTGCCGGGACAGGGGGGCGAGACCCAGTACTTC. Amino acid sequence: CASSEVPGQGGETQYF. The gene calls are TRBV6-1 and TRBJ2-5; 11 nucleotides align to TRBD1. Germline trimming cut 1 base from V and 5 bases from J; bases unmatched to any gene: 6. The CDR3 has 16 amino acids. Germline V lookup: CDR1 MNHNS, CDR2 SASEGT.

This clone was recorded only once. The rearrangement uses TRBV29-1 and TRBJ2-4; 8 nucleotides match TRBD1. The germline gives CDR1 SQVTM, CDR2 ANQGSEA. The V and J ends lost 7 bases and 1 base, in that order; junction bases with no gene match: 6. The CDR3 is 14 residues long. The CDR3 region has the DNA TGCAGCGCAATTCAGGGGGCTGCCAAAAACATTCAGTACTTC. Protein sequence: CSAIQGAAKNIQYF.

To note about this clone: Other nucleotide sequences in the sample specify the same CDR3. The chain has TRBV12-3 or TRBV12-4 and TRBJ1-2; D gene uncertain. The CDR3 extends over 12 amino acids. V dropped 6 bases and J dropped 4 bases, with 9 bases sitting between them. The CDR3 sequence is CASSLTGYGYTF. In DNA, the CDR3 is TGTGCCAGCAGCTTGACGGGCTATGGCTACACCTTC.

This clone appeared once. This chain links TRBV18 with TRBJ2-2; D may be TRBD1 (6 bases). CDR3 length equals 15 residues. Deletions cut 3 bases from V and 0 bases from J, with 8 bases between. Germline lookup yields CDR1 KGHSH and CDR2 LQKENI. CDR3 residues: CASSPRQANTGELFF. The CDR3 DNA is TGTGCCAGCTCACCCCGACAGGCGAACACCGGGGAGCTGTTTTTT. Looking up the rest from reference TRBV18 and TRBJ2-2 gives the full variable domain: NAGVMQNPRHLVRRRGQEARLRCSPMKGHSHVYWYRQLPEEGLKFMVYLQKENIIDESGMPKERFSAEFPKEGPSILRIQQVVRGDSAAYFCASSPRQANTGELFFGEGSRLTVL.

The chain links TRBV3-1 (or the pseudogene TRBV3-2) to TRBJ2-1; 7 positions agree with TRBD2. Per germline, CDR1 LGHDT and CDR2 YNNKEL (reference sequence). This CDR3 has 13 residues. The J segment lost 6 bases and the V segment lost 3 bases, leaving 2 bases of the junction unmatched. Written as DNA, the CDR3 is TGTGCCAGCAGCCAGGGCGGGGGCAATGAGCAGTTCTTC. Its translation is CASSQGGGNEQFF.

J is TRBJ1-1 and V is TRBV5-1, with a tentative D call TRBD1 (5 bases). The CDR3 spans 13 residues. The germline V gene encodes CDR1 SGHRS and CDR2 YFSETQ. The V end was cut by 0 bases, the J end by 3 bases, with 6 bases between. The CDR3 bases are TGCGCCAGCAGCTTGGCGGGGGACACTGAAGCTTTCTTT. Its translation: CASSLAGDTEAFF.

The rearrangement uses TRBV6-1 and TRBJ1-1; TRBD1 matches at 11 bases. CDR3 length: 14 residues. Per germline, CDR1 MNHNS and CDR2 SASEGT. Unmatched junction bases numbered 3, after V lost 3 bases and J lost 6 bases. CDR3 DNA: TGTGCCAGCAGTGATTTGGGACAGGGGGCTGAAGCTTTCTTT. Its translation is CASSDLGQGAEAFF.

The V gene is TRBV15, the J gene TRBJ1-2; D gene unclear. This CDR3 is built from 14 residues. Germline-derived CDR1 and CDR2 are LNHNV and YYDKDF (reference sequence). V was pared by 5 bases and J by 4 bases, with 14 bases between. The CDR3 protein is CATSPREGGYGYTF. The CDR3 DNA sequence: TGTGCCACCAGCCCACGGGAGGGAGGCTATGGCTACACCTTC. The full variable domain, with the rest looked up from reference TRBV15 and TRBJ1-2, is DAMVIQNPRYQVTQFGKPVTLSCSQTLNHNVMYWYQQKSSQAPKLLFHYYDKDFNNEADTPDNFQSRRPNTSFCFLDIRSPGLGDTAMYLCATSPREGGYGYTFGSGTRLTVV.